This TCR beta chain was sequenced for a study of cytomegalovirus exposure and HLA in healthy donors. The study ran its PCR with 60 Vbeta and 13 Jbeta primers. Sequencing used immunoSEQ multiplex PCR; TCRdb keeps in-frame clones, though not all of them. The sample holds 150,000 to 200,000 clones; roughly 80% are singletons and the top ten take approximately 2.1%. Points from the study as a whole: Reportedly, cytomegalovirus status was diagnosed with high sensitivity and specificity.

Concerning this clone itself: Antigen: not known.

Germline V CDR1 and CDR2: MNHEY, SMNVEV (reference sequence). The length of the CDR3 is 13 residues. Between the trimmed V and J ends, which lost 3 bases and 0 bases, there was a span of 6 bases. The specimen sequenced was PBMCs. This chain links TRBV27 with TRBJ2-7; no clear D. The origin of this receptor is a man over 45 in good health and CMV-seropositive. The DNA of the CDR3 is TGTGCCAGCAGTTTCTTTAGCTCCTACGAGCAGTACTTC. Translated: CASSFFSSYEQYF.